A single T cell receptor beta chain is shown here with its context. The data were obtained in a study of blood T cell repertoires in COVID-19. Study summary: Whether acute or convalescent, the COVID-19 samples came from the United States, Italy and Spain.

Trimming shortened V by 2 bases and J by 5 bases, and 11 bases separated the two germline ends. Germline V gene lookup returns CDR1 SGHNT and CDR2 YYREEE (reference sequence). The CDR3 is 14 amino acids. Only in-frame clones appear in the TCRdb table, and some are missing; sequencing was by immunoSEQ multiplex PCR. The table has under 200,000 clones, 87% seen once; the top ten hold under 25%. This receptor was obtained from a man in his sixties with active or convalescent COVID-19. V gene TRBV5-4 combines with J gene TRBJ2-1; the D gene is possibly TRBD2 (7 bases). The sequenced sample was peripheral blood. This CDR3 is CASSLQGGDNEQFF. CDR3 bases: TGTGCCAGCAGCTTACAGGGAGGGGACAATGAGCAGTTCTTC.